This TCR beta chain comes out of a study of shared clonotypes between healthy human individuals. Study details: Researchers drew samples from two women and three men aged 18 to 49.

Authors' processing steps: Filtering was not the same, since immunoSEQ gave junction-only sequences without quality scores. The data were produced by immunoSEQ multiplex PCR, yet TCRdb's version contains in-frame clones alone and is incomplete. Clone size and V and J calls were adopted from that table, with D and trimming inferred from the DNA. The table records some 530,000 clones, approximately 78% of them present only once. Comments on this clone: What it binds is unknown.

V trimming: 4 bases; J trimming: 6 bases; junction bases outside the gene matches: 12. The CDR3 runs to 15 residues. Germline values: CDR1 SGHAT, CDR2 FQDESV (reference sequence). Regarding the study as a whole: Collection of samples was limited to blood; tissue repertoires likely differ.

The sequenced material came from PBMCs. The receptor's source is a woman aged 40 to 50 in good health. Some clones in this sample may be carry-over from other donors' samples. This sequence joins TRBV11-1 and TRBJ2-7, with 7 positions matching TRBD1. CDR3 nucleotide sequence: TGTGCCAGCAGCTACAACAGGGGCAGAGAGGGCGAGCAGTACTTC. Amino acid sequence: CASSYNRGREGEQYF.